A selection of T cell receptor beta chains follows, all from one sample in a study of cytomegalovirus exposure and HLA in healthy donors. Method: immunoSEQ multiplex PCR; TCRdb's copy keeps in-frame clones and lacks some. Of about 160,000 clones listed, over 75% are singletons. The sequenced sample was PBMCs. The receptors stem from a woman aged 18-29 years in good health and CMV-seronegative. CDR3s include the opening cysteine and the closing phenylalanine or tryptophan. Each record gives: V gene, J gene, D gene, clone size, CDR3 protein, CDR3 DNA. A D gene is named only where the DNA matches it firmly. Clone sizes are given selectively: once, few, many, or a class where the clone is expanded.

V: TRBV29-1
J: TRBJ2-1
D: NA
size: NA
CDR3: CSVARQEYNEQFF
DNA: TGCAGCGTTGCCCGACAGGAGTACAATGAGCAGTTCTTC

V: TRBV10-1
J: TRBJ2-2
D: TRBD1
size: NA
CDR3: CASNRDREVDGELFF
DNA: TGCGCCAGCAACCGGGACAGGGAAGTGGACGGGGAGCTGTTTTTT

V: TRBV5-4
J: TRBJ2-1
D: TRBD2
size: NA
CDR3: CASSPGTRGPDNEQFF
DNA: TGTGCCAGCAGCCCTGGGACTAGGGGCCCCGACAATGAGCAGTTCTTC

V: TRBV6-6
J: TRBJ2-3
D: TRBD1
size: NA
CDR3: CASSYSRQGQVDTQYF
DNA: TGTGCCAGCAGTTACTCGCGACAGGGGCAAGTAGATACGCAGTATTTT

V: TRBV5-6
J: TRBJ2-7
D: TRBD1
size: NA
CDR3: CASSFKGAGGSYEQYF
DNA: TGTGCCAGCAGCTTTAAAGGGGCAGGGGGCTCCTACGAGCAGTACTTC

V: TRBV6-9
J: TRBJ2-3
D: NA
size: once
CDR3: CASSYSRQTHITDTQYF
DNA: TGTGCCAGCAGTTATTCGCGACAGACACACATCACAGATACGCAGTATTTT

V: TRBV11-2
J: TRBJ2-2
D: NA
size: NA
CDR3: CASSSYSARELFF
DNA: TGTGCCAGCAGCTCCTACAGTGCGCGGGAGCTGTTTTTT

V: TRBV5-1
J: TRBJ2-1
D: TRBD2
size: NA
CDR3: CASSPRGGASYNEQFF
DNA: TGCGCCAGCAGCCCTCGGGGGGGGGCCTCCTACAATGAGCAGTTCTTC

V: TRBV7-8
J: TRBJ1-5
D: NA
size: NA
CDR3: CASSGDLNQPQHF
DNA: TGTGCCAGCAGCGGGGACTTGAATCAGCCCCAGCATTTT

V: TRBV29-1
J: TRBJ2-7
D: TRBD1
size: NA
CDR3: CSAHQGEYEQYF
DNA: TGCAGCGCCCATCAGGGGGAGTACGAGCAGTACTTC

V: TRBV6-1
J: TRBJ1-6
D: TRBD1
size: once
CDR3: CASSPTGFHSPLHF
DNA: TGTGCCAGCAGCCCGACAGGGTTCCATTCACCCCTCCACTTT

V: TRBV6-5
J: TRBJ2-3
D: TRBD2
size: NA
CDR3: CASSPWGGSVDTQYF
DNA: TGTGCCAGCAGCCCCTGGGGCGGGAGTGTGGATACGCAGTATTTT

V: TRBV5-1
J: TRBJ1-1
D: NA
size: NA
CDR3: CASSSRLGLNTEAFF
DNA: TGCGCCAGCAGCTCCCGATTGGGCCTGAACACTGAAGCTTTCTTT

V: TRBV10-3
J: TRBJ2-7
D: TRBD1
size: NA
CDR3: CAISPTGGGEQYF
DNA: TGTGCCATCAGCCCAACAGGGGGCGGCGAGCAGTACTTC

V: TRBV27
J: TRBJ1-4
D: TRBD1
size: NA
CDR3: CASSPWTGSNEKLFF
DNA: TGTGCCAGCAGTCCCTGGACAGGGAGTAATGAAAAACTGTTTTTT

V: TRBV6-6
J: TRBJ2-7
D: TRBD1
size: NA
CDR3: CASRTLGTGGYEQYF
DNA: TGTGCCAGCAGGACCTTAGGGACAGGGGGCTACGAGCAGTACTTC

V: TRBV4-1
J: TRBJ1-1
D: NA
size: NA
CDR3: CASSHGGTEAFF
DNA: TGCGCCAGCAGCCATGGGGGGACTGAAGCTTTCTTT

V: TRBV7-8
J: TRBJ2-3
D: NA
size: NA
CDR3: CASSSQGITDTQYF
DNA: TGTGCCAGCAGCTCCCAGGGGATCACAGATACGCAGTATTTT

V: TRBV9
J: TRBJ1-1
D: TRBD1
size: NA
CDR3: CASSVEWTGNTEAFF
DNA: TGTGCCAGCAGCGTAGAGTGGACAGGGAACACTGAAGCTTTCTTT

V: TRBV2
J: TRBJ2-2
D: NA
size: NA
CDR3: CASRTENTGELFF
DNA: TGTGCCAGCCGGACAGAGAACACCGGGGAGCTGTTTTTT

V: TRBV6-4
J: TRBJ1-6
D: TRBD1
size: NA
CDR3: CASRGGQGNSPLHF
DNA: TGTGCCAGCAGGGGAGGACAGGGGAATTCACCCCTCCACTTT

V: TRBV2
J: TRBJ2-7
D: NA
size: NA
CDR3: CASTGASSYEQYF
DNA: TGTGCCAGTACAGGAGCCTCTTCCTACGAGCAGTACTTC

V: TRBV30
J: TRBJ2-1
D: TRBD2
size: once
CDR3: CAWNAGGSNEQFF
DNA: TGTGCCTGGAATGCGGGAGGGTCCAATGAGCAGTTCTTC